This T cell receptor (beta chain) derives from a study of CD8 T cells in ankylosing spondylitis. Study-level points and caveats: Reportedly, disease-linked clones are significantly enriched in ankylosing spondylitis patients' matched synovial fluid.

The V end lost 6 bases, the J end lost 6 bases, and 25 bases lay between the germline ends. The V gene's germline CDR1 is DFQATT and CDR2 SNEGSKA (reference sequence). The CDR3 runs to 16 residues. With regard to this clonotype: Antigen unknown.

TCRdb re-called the 5' RACE reads through MiXCR, storing one row per CDR3 protein. The data contain 150,000 to 200,000 distinct CDR3 sequences, about 20% of them singletons. The sequence was obtained from a male donor aged 5-30 years with ankylosing spondylitis or in good health (not recorded which). The chain couples TRBV20-1 to TRBJ2-3; D is perhaps TRBD2 (6 bases). Material: blood, either unsorted or a sorted T cell fraction (not recorded which). CDR3 sequence (DNA): TGCAGTGCGAGGGGATTGGACGGGGGAGGAAGGGATACGCAGTATTTT. Translation gives CSARGLDGGGRDTQYF.